This is a list of T cell receptor beta chains from one sample in a study of cytomegalovirus exposure and HLA in healthy donors. Generated by immunoSEQ multiplex PCR, the TCRdb table keeps only in-frame clones and is missing some. This table has more than 130,000 clones, roughly two thirds appearing once. The sample consisted of PBMCs. All receptors come from a human donor in good health. The CDR3 runs from the conserved cysteine through the conserved F or W. D genes are given only for firm matches. Size is stated for part of the rows, as once, few or many counts, or as a class when the clone is expanded.

>TRBJ1-2|TRBD1|few|TRBV7-9
TGTGCCAGCAGGGGACAGCCAAATGACTACACCTTC
CASRGQPNDYTF
>TRBJ2-7|TRBD2|few|TRBV7-2
TGTGCCAGCAGCTTAGAGGGGACTAGCGGGTTGTCCTACGAGCAGTACTTC
CASSLEGTSGLSYEQYF
>TRBJ2-2|NA|NA|TRBV5-1
TGCGCCAGTATATTAAGCCCCCTGAGAGGGGGGGAGCTGTTTTTT
CASILSPLRGGELFF
>TRBJ2-1|NA|NA|TRBV13
TGTGCCAGCAGCTTATGGCGGGACGTATACAATGAGCAGTTCTTC
CASSLWRDVYNEQFF
>TRBJ2-7|NA|NA|TRBV6-5
TGTGCCAGCAGTTACGGGGCATCCCGGTACGAGCAGTACTTC
CASSYGASRYEQYF
>TRBJ2-5|TRBD2|NA|TRBV29-1
TGCAGCGTTGCCCCCCACGGACTAGCGACCCGAAGGGGAGAGACCCAGTACTTC
CSVAPHGLATRRGETQYF
>TRBJ2-3|NA|NA|TRBV5-1
TGCGCCAGCAGCCTGGCCGGGAGTCAAGATACGCAGTATTTT
CASSLAGSQDTQYF
>TRBJ2-5|TRBD2|NA|TRBV10-3
TGTGCCATCAGAGCGGGGGGGGGCCAAGAGACCCAGTACTTC
CAIRAGGGQETQYF
>TRBJ2-3|NA|NA|TRBV2
TGTGCCAGCAGGCACAGGTTAAATACAGATACGCAGTATTTT
CASRHRLNTDTQYF
>TRBJ2-7|TRBD2|NA|TRBV11-1
TGTGCCAGCAGCTCGACTAGCGGGAGATACGAGCAGTACTTC
CASSSTSGRYEQYF
>TRBJ2-1|TRBD1|NA|TRBV29-1
TGCAGCGTTGCACAGGGGCCAAATGAGCAGTTCTTC
CSVAQGPNEQFF
>TRBJ1-2|NA|NA|TRBV5-1
TGCGCCAGCAGCTTGGTATCGGGTCCCTATGGCTACACCTTC
CASSLVSGPYGYTF
>TRBJ2-7|TRBD1|NA|TRBV19
TGTGCCAGTAGTCCCAGTAGAGGACAGGGAGTAATCGAGCAGTACTTC
CASSPSRGQGVIEQYF
>TRBJ1-2|NA|few|TRBV6-6
TGTGCCAGCATATTTCTTCAGGGAACCTATGGCTACACCTTC
CASIFLQGTYGYTF
>TRBJ2-5|TRBD2|NA|TRBV7-9
TGTGCCAGCAGCTCCCTACTAGCGGGGGACCAAGAGACCCAGTACTTC
CASSSLLAGDQETQYF
>TRBJ1-1|TRBD1|NA|TRBV11-2
TGTGCCAGCAGCTCTGCCGTGACAGGGGGCACTGAAGCTTTCTTT
CASSSAVTGGTEAFF
>TRBJ2-1|NA|NA|TRBV7-6
TGTGCCAGCAGCGCCAACCGGGGGAGCTCCTACAATGAGCAGTTCTTC
CASSANRGSSYNEQFF
>TRBJ2-7|NA|few|TRBV25-1
TGTGCCAGCAGTGAAACTATAGGAGACTACGAGCAGTACTTC
CASSETIGDYEQYF
>TRBJ1-1|NA|NA|TRBV5-4
TGTGCCAGCAGCTTGGGCGGCGGCATGAACACTGAAGCTTTCTTT
CASSLGGGMNTEAFF
>TRBJ1-1|NA|NA|TRBV30
TGTGCCTGGAGTGTACGGGTTCGGACTGAAGCTTTCTTT
CAWSVRVRTEAFF
>TRBJ1-2|NA|NA|TRBV2
TGTGCCAGCAGTGAGGGGGGGTACTATGGCTACACCTTC
CASSEGGYYGYTF
>TRBJ2-7|TRBD2|NA|TRBV15
TGTGCCACCAGCAGATCTCTGGCGGGAGGCCACGAGCAGTACTTC
CATSRSLAGGHEQYF
>TRBJ1-1|TRBD1|NA|TRBV12-5
TGTGCTAGTGGTCCATGGACAGGGGATGAAGCTTTCTTT
CASGPWTGDEAFF
>TRBJ1-1|NA|NA|TRBV5-6
TGTGCCAGCAGCTTGGGGGCAAGGGGCACTGAAGCTTTCTTT
CASSLGARGTEAFF
>TRBJ1-2|NA|NA|TRBV10-3
TGTGCCATCAGTGGGACTCTAAACTATGGCTACACCTTC
CAISGTLNYGYTF
>TRBJ2-3|TRBD2|NA|TRBV5-4
TGTGCCAGCAGCCCCCGACGAGCGGGGGGATTAGGATATACGCAGTATTTT
CASSPRRAGGLGYTQYF
>TRBJ2-2|TRBD1|few|TRBV10-3
TGTGCCATCAGTGACGGACAGGAGAACACCGGGGAGCTGTTTTTT
CAISDGQENTGELFF